The entry that follows covers one T cell receptor beta chain sequence. The antigen is unknown. People who had autoimmune disease history or systemic immunosuppression were excluded. This CDR3 is built from 16 residues. Trimming took 2 bases from V and 4 from J, leaving 16 bases between them. This entry comes from a study of OX40 agonist ivuxolimab in advanced cancers. Whole-study findings and limits: Clones of CD4+ and CD8+ blood T cells grew by week 6 at doses of 0.1 to 3.0 mg/kg. Antigen targets of the expanded peripheral T cells went undetermined. More expanded clones were found, on average, in CD8+ than in CD4+ T cells.

Some clones are missing from TCRdb's copy, which holds only in-frame ones; the method was immunoSEQ multiplex PCR. The profile shows approximately 65,000 clones, about 84% of them singletons. The receptor's source is an adult with an advanced solid tumor such as melanoma, head and neck, liver or kidney cancer. The sequencing used CD4+ or CD8+ T cells sorted from blood, collected in a trial of the OX40 agonist ivuxolimab. This rearrangement joins TRBV23-1 to TRBJ2-3, with D tentatively TRBD1 or TRBD2 (5 bases each). TRBV23-1 is filed as an ORF, its function uncertain. Here the CDR3 reads CASSQRDGDLADTQYF. The DNA of the CDR3 is TGCGCCAGCAGTCAACGGGACGGGGATCTGGCAGATACGCAGTATTTT.